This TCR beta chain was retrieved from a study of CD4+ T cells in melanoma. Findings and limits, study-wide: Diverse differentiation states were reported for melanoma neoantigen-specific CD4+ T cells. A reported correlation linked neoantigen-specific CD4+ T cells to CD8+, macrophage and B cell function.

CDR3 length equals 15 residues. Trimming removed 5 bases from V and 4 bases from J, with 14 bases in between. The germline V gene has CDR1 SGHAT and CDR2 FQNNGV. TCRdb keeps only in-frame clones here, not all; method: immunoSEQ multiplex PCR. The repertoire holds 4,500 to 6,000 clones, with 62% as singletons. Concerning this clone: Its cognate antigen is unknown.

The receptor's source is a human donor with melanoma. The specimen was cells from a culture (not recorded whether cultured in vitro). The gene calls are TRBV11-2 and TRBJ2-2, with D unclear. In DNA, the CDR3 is TGTGCCAGCAGCAGAGAAGGGTGGGGCACCGGGGAGCTGTTTTTT. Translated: CASSREGWGTGELFF.